Listed here are 16 T cell receptor beta chains from one sample, sequenced in a study of blood T cell repertoires in COVID-19. Assay: immunoSEQ multiplex PCR; the TCRdb copy retains only in-frame clones and omits some. The sample has approximately 220,000 clones, 82% seen once. Sequencing used peripheral blood. These receptors originate from a woman in her 70s with acute or convalescent COVID-19.

The chain couples TRBV9 to TRBJ1-1; TRBD1 matches at 7 bases. The CDR3 covers 15 residues. V lost 0 bases to trimming and J lost 5 bases; unmatched junction nucleotides: 7. CDR1 is SGDLS and CDR2 is YYNGEE in the germline V gene. CDR3 sequence (DNA): TGTGCCAGCAGCGTAGGACAGGGCTGGACGACTGAAGCTTTCTTT. Amino acid sequence: CASSVGQGWTTEAFF.

This clone has a single count. The chain links TRBV29-1 to TRBJ2-7; weak D call: TRBD1 (6 bases). The CDR3 is made up of 12 amino acids. Trimming left V 8 bases short and J 3 bases short, with 14 bases between. Germline CDR1 SQVTM, CDR2 ANQGSEA. The CDR3 spells CSYRDTIYEQYF. The CDR3 bases are TGCAGCTACCGGGACACCATCTACGAGCAGTACTTC.

The genes are TRBV18 and TRBJ1-1, with D possibly matching TRBD1 (6 bases). Germline V gene sequence: CDR1 KGHSH, CDR2 LQKENI. This CDR3 comprises 13 residues. Trimming removed 5 bases at V and 1 base at J, with 8 bases between. The CDR3: CASSIQGNTEAFF. The DNA for the CDR3 is TGTGCCAGCTCAATACAGGGGAACACTGAAGCTTTCTTT.

This rearrangement joins TRBV28 to TRBJ2-7; maybe TRBD2 (5 bases). The CDR3 sequence is 13 residues long. V was clipped by 5 bases and J by 7 bases, with 15 bases between them. Germline-derived CDR1 and CDR2 are MDHEN and SYDVKM. CDR3 in amino acids: CASSPPGLEEQYF. CDR3 bases: TGTGCCAGCAGTCCCCCCGGACTGGAGGAGCAGTACTTC.

This clone appeared a few times. The chain couples TRBV3-1 (or the pseudogene TRBV3-2) to TRBJ2-3; tentative D call: TRBD2 (7 bases). CDR3 length: 16 residues. Per the germline V gene, CDR1 is LGHDT and CDR2 is YNNKEL (reference sequence). Trimming stripped 4 bases from V and 7 bases from J, with 21 bases between. CDR3 in DNA: TGTGCCAGCAGCCCACAGACCGGGGGGCCTTTAAATACGCAGTATTTT. Translated: CASSPQTGGPLNTQYF.

The chain recombines TRBV5-1 with TRBJ2-2, with a tentative D call TRBD1 (6 bases). The length of the CDR3 is 15 residues. V was trimmed by 0 bases and J by 0 bases, leaving 6 bases between them. The germline V gene encodes CDR1 SGHRS and CDR2 YFSETQ. This CDR3 reads CASSLDRANTGELFF. The DNA for the CDR3 is TGCGCCAGCAGCTTGGACAGGGCGAACACCGGGGAGCTGTTTTTT. The full variable domain, in which reference TRBV5-1 and TRBJ2-2 provide the parts outside the CDR3, is KAGVTQTPRYLIKTRGQQVTLSCSPISGHRSVSWYQQTPGQGLQFLFEYFSETQRNKGNFPGRFSGRQFSNSRSEMNVSTLELGDSALYLCASSLDRANTGELFFGEGSRLTVL.

V is TRBV11-3 and J is TRBJ2-7; D might be TRBD1 (6 bases). Looked up from germline, CDR1 is SGHNT and CDR2 is YENEEA. The CDR3 is made up of 13 amino acids. Between the trimmed V and J ends, which lost 6 bases and 4 bases, there was a span of 13 bases. This CDR3 is CASSHRTGYEQYF. The CDR3 region has the DNA TGTGCCAGCAGTCATCGTACAGGGTACGAGCAGTACTTC.

The J gene is TRBJ1-1, the V gene TRBV5-1; weak D call: TRBD1 (5 bases). CDR3 size: 14 residues. V was clipped by 0 bases and J by 4 bases, with 10 bases between them. Germline lookup yields CDR1 SGHRS and CDR2 YFSETQ. The CDR3 here is CASSLDRWGTEAFF. DNA for the CDR3: TGCGCCAGCAGCTTGGACAGGTGGGGCACTGAAGCTTTCTTT.

The V and J genes are TRBV18 and TRBJ2-1, with TRBD1 matching over 9 bases. The CDR3 is made up of 17 amino acids. Per the germline V gene, CDR1 is KGHSH and CDR2 is LQKENI. V gave up 3 bases and J gave up 1 base; unmatched junction bases: 7. The CDR3: CASSPLTGTGSYNEQFF. In nucleotides, the CDR3 is TGTGCCAGCTCACCCCTAACCGGGACAGGGTCCTACAATGAGCAGTTCTTC.

This clone was recorded once. The chain uses TRBV20-1 and TRBJ2-5, with D unclear. The CDR3 runs to 11 residues. Trimming removed 5 bases from V and 4 bases from J, with 8 bases in between. From germline, CDR1 is DFQATT and CDR2 SNEGSKA (reference sequence). CDR3 loop: CSAQVPETQYF. The CDR3 nucleotides are TGCAGTGCTCAGGTCCCAGAGACCCAGTACTTC.

The chain is built from TRBV24-1 and TRBJ2-3, with D tentatively TRBD2 (5 bases). The V gene lost 6 bases and the J gene lost 3 bases, with 9 bases spanning the gap. Germline loops: CDR1 KGHDR, CDR2 SFDVKD. This CDR3 has 13 residues. The CDR3 loop is CATSRADTDTQYF. CDR3 in DNA: TGTGCCACCAGTCGAGCGGATACAGATACGCAGTATTTT.

V is TRBV6-5 and J is TRBJ2-5; 9 positions agree with TRBD2. The J segment lost 1 base and the V segment lost 8 bases, leaving 5 bases of the junction unmatched. This CDR3 has 14 residues. From germline, CDR1 is MNHEY and CDR2 SVGAGI. The CDR3 loop is CASGGTSSQETQYF. The DNA for the CDR3 is TGTGCCAGCGGAGGGACTAGCTCCCAAGAGACCCAGTACTTC.

This clone occurred once. The rearrangement joins TRBV11-2 to TRBJ2-1; maybe TRBD2 (5 bases). Germline V CDR1 and CDR2: SGHAT, FQNNGV. V was shortened by 5 bases and J by 4 bases, with 18 bases between the two germline ends. CDR3 size: 16 residues. Written as DNA, the CDR3 is TGTGCCAGCAGCCCCATTAGCTACGGGGTTTACAATGAGCAGTTCTTC. Translated: CASSPISYGVYNEQFF.

J is TRBJ1-6 and V is TRBV27, with unresolved D. CDR3 size: 14 residues. Trimming took off 5 bases at V and 9 bases at J, with 14 bases between the two ends. Per the germline V gene, CDR1 is MNHEY and CDR2 is SMNVEV (reference sequence). The CDR3 reads CASSVLMAGSPLHF. CDR3 DNA sequence: TGTGCCAGCAGTGTACTTATGGCGGGTTCACCCCTCCACTTT.

This clone showed up just once. The DNA is omitted, as the CDR3 cannot be located on it reliably, and the CDR3 follows TCRdb's listing. This chain joins TRBV28 and TRBJ2-5; the DNA was not used to check the table's D call, TRBD1. Termini included, the CDR3 measures 15 amino acids. CDR1 MDHEN and CDR2 SYDVKM come from the germline V gene. The CDR3: CASSFGPGDQETQYF.

V is TRBV6-5 and J is TRBJ2-1, with D possibly TRBD1 on 6 matching bases. The ends were cut back, 3 bases at V and 10 bases at J, with 7 bases in the middle. This CDR3 has 11 amino acids. Per the germline V gene, CDR1 is MNHEY and CDR2 is SVGAGI. The CDR3 bases are TGTGCCAGCAGTTATGGACAGGAGCAGTTCTTC. This sequence encodes CASSYGQEQFF.